This TCR beta chain was sequenced during a study of tumor-infiltrating lymphocytes in primary liver carcinoma. Trimming cost V 6 bases and J 5 bases, with 20 bases left between them. The germline CDR1 and CDR2 sequences are SGHAT and FQNNGV. CDR3 length: 15 amino acids. Both RNA and DNA were isolated together from roughly 20-30 mg of bulk tissue that had not been sorted. The investigators made TCR beta cDNA from about 0.45 ug total RNA, using a constant-region primer. Libraries covering TCR beta were generated through three nested multiplex PCR rounds (using a slightly modified ARM-PCR). The study ran its first two PCR rounds for roughly 10 cycles each, using TRBV1-TRBV30 forward primers and a C-beta reverse primer. In TCRdb, the multiplex PCR reads were re-called with MiXCR into one record per CDR3 protein. The table includes 100,000 to 150,000 distinct CDR3 sequences, approximately 70% detected once.

This clonotype was counted ten times or more. The V call is TRBV11-2, the J call TRBJ2-7, with D possibly being TRBD1 (6 bases). This TCR was sampled from a woman aged 55-70 years with primary liver carcinoma and hepatitis B virus infection. Sequencing was performed on liver tumor tissue from sampling region 1. Described subset: tumor region T1, superior pole. CDR3 DNA sequence: TGTGCCAGCAGTTCTGGGGGCAGGGCGGCCGACGAGCAGTACTTC. It is translated as CASSSGGRAADEQYF.